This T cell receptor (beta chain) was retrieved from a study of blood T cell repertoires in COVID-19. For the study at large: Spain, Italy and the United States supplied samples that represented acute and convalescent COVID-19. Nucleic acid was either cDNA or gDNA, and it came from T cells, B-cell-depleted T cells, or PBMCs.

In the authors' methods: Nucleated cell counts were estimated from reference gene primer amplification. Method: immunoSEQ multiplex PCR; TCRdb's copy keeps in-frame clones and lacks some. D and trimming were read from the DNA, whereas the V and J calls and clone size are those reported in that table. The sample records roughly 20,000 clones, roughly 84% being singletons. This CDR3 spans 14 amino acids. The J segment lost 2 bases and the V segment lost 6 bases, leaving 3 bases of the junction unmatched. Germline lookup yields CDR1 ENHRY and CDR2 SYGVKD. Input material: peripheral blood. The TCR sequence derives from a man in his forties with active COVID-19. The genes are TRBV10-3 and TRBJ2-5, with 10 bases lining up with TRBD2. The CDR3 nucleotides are TGTGCCATCAGGGAGACTAGCGGGCAAGAGACCCAGTACTTC. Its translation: CAIRETSGQETQYF.